The T cell receptor beta chain described here comes from a study of control samples from healthy donors and cancer patients. The V end lost 3 bases, the J end lost 0 bases, and 17 bases lay between the germline ends. The CDR3 is 17 amino acids. Germline V gene lookup returns CDR1 KGHSH and CDR2 LQKENI. Only one count was recorded for this clone. Using immunoSEQ multiplex PCR, the repertoire was profiled, and TCRdb retains in-frame clones only, with some absent. The sample includes fewer than 110,000 clones, roughly 91% of them seen just once. The chain employs TRBV18 and TRBJ1-2; D is possibly TRBD1 (5 bases). Input material: PBMCs. The TCR originated in a man aged 55-75 years with lung cancer. The CDR3 region has the DNA TGTGCCAGCTCACCTCAGGGTGAATATAGGTCTAACTATGGCTACACCTTC. This sequence encodes CASSPQGEYRSNYGYTF.